Listed below are T cell receptor beta chains from one sample, sequenced in a study of Ad26.COV2.S vaccination and SARS-CoV-2 variants. Some clones are missing from TCRdb's copy, which holds only in-frame ones; the method was immunoSEQ multiplex PCR. The table records just over 350,000 clones, about 85% of them present only once. The sequenced sample was peripheral blood, obtained in a trial of Ad26.COV2.S vaccine versus placebo. The receptors come from a person between 18 and 60 years old who received the Ad26.COV2.S COVID-19 vaccine or a placebo. Both conserved end residues are part of each CDR3. The D gene is left open where the match is weak. Some rows have no size entry. The others give once, few or many, or a class for an expanded clone.

v_call,j_call,cdr3_length,clone_size,d_call,cdr3_aa,cdr3_nt
TRBV6-5,TRBJ1-3,14,few,.,CASSYDSSGNTIYF,TGTGCCAGCAGTTACGACAGCTCTGGAAACACCATATATTTT
TRBV5-1,TRBJ2-3,13,.,TRBD1,CASGDRGADTQYF,TGCGCCAGCGGCGACAGGGGTGCGGATACGCAGTATTTT
TRBV28,TRBJ2-4,13,few,.,CASGDAGGHIQYF,TGTGCCAGCGGTGACGCGGGTGGTCACATTCAGTACTTC
TRBV15,TRBJ2-5,15,.,TRBD2,CATSRNIAGEETQYF,TGTGCCACCAGCAGAAACATTGCGGGGGAAGAGACCCAGTACTTC
TRBV2,TRBJ2-1,15,.,.,CASSRQQSSYNEQFF,TGTGCCAGCAGTCGACAGCAAAGCTCCTACAATGAGCAGTTCTTC
TRBV5-3,TRBJ1-6,15,.,.,CARSLWGPYNSPLHF,TGTGCCAGAAGCTTGTGGGGACCTTATAATTCACCCCTCCACTTT
TRBV7-9,TRBJ2-1,18,.,TRBD1,CASSPRTGEWEAHNEQFF,TGTGCCAGCAGCCCTCGGACAGGGGAGTGGGAGGCCCACAATGAGCAGTTCTTC
TRBV7-6,TRBJ2-1,16,.,TRBD1,CASSSGWDRDLNEQFF,TGTGCCAGCAGCTCCGGGTGGGACAGGGATCTCAATGAGCAGTTCTTC
TRBV30,TRBJ1-2,11,.,.,CAWSVVPGYTF,TGTGCCTGGAGTGTAGTCCCTGGCTACACCTTC
TRBV7-9,TRBJ2-7,16,.,TRBD1,CASSSGGRQGAREQYF,TGTGCCAGCAGCTCAGGGGGCCGACAGGGGGCAAGGGAGCAGTACTTC
TRBV18,TRBJ1-2,15,.,.,CASSSPETANYGYTF,TGTGCCAGCTCATCCCCCGAGACAGCTAACTATGGCTACACCTTC
TRBV11-2,TRBJ2-3,18,.,TRBD1,CASSLRRGGQAFTDTQYF,TGTGCCAGCAGCTTAAGGAGAGGGGGACAGGCGTTCACAGATACGCAGTATTTT
TRBV6-2/TRBV6-3,TRBJ2-2,18,once,TRBD2,CASSYSKRGLAGAGELFF,TGTGCCAGCAGTTACTCGAAGCGGGGGCTAGCGGGTGCCGGGGAGCTGTTTTTT
TRBV6-1,TRBJ2-7,18,.,.,CASSEAMPGQEGFYEQYF,TGTGCCAGCAGTGAAGCGATGCCCGGACAGGAGGGCTTCTACGAGCAGTACTTC
TRBV4-3,TRBJ2-3,17,.,TRBD2,CASSQDERAGGPDTQYF,TGCGCCAGCAGCCAAGATGAACGAGCGGGGGGTCCAGATACGCAGTATTTT
TRBV4-1,TRBJ1-4,15,.,.,CASSSTGATNEKLFF,TGCGCCAGCAGCTCCACCGGGGCAACTAATGAAAAACTGTTTTTT
TRBV29-1,TRBJ2-3,17,.,TRBD2,CSVPPIGGGDWSDTQYF,TGCAGCGTTCCCCCCATCGGGGGGGGAGACTGGTCAGATACGCAGTATTTT